This record looks at one TCR beta chain sequence and its context. Antigen specificity is unknown. This entry belongs to a study of T cell clones after liver transplantation. Study at large: TCRbeta sequencing after a pre-transplant mixed lymphocyte reaction identified graft-donor-reactive clones, later tracked in post-transplant blood.

Study conclusions and caveats: Donor-reactive sequences fell more than third party-reactive ones, suggesting partial deletion.

Germline V CDR1 and CDR2: SGDLS, YYNGEE. The CDR3 extends over 13 amino acids. Deletions cut 0 bases from V and 9 bases from J, with 10 bases between. Measured with immunoSEQ multiplex PCR; TCRdb has only the in-frame clones, and not every one. The sample consists of approximately 25,000 clones, approximately 71% of them appearing once. This sequence joins TRBV9 and TRBJ2-1; D unclear. The source was CD4+ T cells from blood, collected before liver transplant. The TCR was taken from a human donor who received a liver transplant. CDR3 bases: TGTGCCAGCAGCGTAGCCCCCGGGTCTGAGCAGTTCTTC. Translation: CASSVAPGSEQFF.